Sequencing of this TCR beta chain was carried out in a study of CD8+ T cells in alopecia areata. Looking at the study overall: Treated patients were given oral tofacitinib, which was dosed at 5 to 10 mg twice daily.

Germline V CDR1 and CDR2: MNHEY, SVGAGI. This CDR3 is 14 amino acids long. V shed 6 bases and J shed 1 base, with 12 bases lying between them. Reverse transcription of extracted RNA yielded cDNA, which provided the sequencing template. The method was immunoSEQ multiplex PCR; TCRdb's version includes in-frame clones alone and lacks a portion of them. The profile shows approximately 61,000 clones, around 96% of them singletons. This clone has a single count. The investigators collected lesional scalp punch biopsies and peripheral blood from alopecia areata patients. V usage is TRBV6-5 and J usage is TRBJ1-1; D not certain. The sequenced sample was CD8+ T cells sorted from blood, obtained at week 0. The source is a human donor with alopecia areata. The CDR3 region has the DNA TGTGCCAGCAGCCTCCGGTTGGGGAACACTGAAGCTTTCTTT. Its translation is CASSLRLGNTEAFF.